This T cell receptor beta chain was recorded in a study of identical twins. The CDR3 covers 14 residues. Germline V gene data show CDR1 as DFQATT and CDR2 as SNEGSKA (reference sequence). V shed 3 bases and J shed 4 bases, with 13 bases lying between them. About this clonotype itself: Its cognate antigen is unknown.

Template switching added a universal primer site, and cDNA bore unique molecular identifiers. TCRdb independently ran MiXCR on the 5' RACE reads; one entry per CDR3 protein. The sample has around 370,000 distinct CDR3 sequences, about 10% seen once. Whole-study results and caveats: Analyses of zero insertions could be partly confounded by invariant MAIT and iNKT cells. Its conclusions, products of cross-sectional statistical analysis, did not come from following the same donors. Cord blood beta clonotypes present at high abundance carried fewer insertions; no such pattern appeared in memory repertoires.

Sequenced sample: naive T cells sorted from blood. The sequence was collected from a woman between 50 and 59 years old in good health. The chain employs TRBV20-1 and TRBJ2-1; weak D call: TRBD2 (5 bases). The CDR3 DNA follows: TGCAGTGCTAGGGCTGGGGAGAGTTACAATGAGCAGTTCTTC. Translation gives CSARAGESYNEQFF.